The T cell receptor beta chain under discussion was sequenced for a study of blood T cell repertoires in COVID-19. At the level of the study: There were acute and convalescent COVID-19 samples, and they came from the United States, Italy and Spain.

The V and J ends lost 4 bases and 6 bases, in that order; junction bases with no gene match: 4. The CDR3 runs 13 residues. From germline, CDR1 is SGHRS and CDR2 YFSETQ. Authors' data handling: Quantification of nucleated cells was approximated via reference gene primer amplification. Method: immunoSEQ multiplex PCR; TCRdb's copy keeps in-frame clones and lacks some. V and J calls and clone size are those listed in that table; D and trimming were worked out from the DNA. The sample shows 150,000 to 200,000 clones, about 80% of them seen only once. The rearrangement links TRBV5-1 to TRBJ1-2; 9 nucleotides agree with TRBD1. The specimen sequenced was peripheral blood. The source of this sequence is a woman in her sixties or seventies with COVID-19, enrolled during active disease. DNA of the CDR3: TGCGCCAGCAGCGGGGGACAGGGAGATGGCTACACCTTC. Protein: CASSGGQGDGYTF.